These 20 T cell receptor beta chains were all obtained from the same sample, sequenced in a study of T cells in Graves' hyperthyroidism and ophthalmopathy. Template material for amplifying TCR beta CDR3 regions consisted of RNA transcripts. HTBI primers drove first-round RT-PCR of the TCR CDR3. TCRdb reprocessed the multiplex PCR reads with MiXCR, giving one entry per CDR3 protein. Of about 49,000 distinct CDR3 sequences detected, approximately 53% appear once; the ten largest clones hold around a third. The sample was peripheral blood or thyroid tissue (not recorded which). Source of these receptors: a man aged 18 to 29 with Graves' hyperthyroidism.

This clonotype has only one observation. The CDR3 DNA follows: TGTGCCAGCAGCTTACAGGGGAGCTCACCCCTCCACTTT. It yields the protein CASSLQGSSPLHF. The genes are TRBV7-2 and TRBJ1-6; perhaps TRBD1 as D (6 bases). V shed 2 bases and J shed 10 bases, with 9 bases lying between them. Germline V lookup: CDR1 SGHTA, CDR2 FQGNSA. This CDR3 comprises 13 residues.

The chain has TRBV29-1 and TRBJ2-2, with D maybe TRBD1 (6 bases). Germline V gene sequence: CDR1 SQVTM, CDR2 ANQGSEA. Trimming pared 5 bases from V and 3 bases from J, leaving 13 bases between. The CDR3 is 14 residues long. The CDR3 spells CSVTRGRDTGELFF. For the CDR3, the DNA is TGCAGCGTTACCAGGGGCAGGGACACCGGGGAGCTGTTTTTT.

The V gene is TRBV10-3, the J gene TRBJ2-5; TRBD2 aligns across 7 bases. Looked up from germline, CDR1 is ENHRY and CDR2 is SYGVKD. There are 15 residues in the CDR3. The V gene end was trimmed by 5 bases and the J gene end by 3 bases; junction bases not matched to a gene: 9. CDR3 nucleotides: TGTGCCATCAGTCCCCGGGCTAGCGGCGAAGAGACCCAGTACTTC. Encoded protein: CAISPRASGEETQYF.

The V call is TRBV29-1, the J call TRBJ2-7, with 7 bases aligning to TRBD1. Germline CDR1 SQVTM, CDR2 ANQGSEA. This CDR3 region has 13 residues. The CDR3 bases are TGCAGTTACGAGGGGGCCTCTATCTACGAGCAGTACTTC. Its translation is CSYEGASIYEQYF.

This clonotype was seen repeatedly, ten times or more. The chain recombines TRBV7-8 with TRBJ2-5, with D perhaps matching TRBD1 (5 bases). The V end was cut by 0 bases, the J end by 2 bases, with 25 bases between. The CDR3 is 20 amino acids. Germline V CDR1 and CDR2: SGHVS, FQNEAQ. CDR3 bases: TGTGCCAGCAGCTTAGCCAAGGGGATTACGGTATACCTGGGTCAAGAGACCCAGTACTTC. Amino acids: CASSLAKGITVYLGQETQYF. Looking up the rest from reference TRBV7-8 and TRBJ2-5 gives the full variable domain: GAGVSQSPRYKVAKRGQDVALRCDPISGHVSLFWYQQALGQGPEFLTYFQNEAQLDKSGLPSDRFFAERPEGSVSTLKIQRTQQEDSAVYLCASSLAKGITVYLGQETQYFGPGTRLLVL.

The chain carries TRBV24-1 and TRBJ1-2; 9 bases map to TRBD1. Per the germline V gene, CDR1 is KGHDR and CDR2 is SFDVKD. The CDR3 runs 16 residues. The trim removed 7 bases at V and 8 bases at J, leaving 16 bases unmatched. CDR3 amino acids: CATSGGTGTGSCGYTF. CDR3 nucleotide sequence: TGTGCCACCAGCGGAGGGACCGGGACAGGGTCTTGCGGCTACACCTTC.

The J gene is TRBJ2-5, the V gene TRBV2; 7 nucleotides line up with TRBD2. Germline CDR1 SNHLY, CDR2 FYNNEI. J was trimmed by 9 bases and V by 4 bases; bases with no gene match: 5. The CDR3 sequence is 12 residues long. CDR3 residues: CASSGAREAQYF. The CDR3 nucleotides are TGTGCCAGCAGTGGGGCTCGGGAGGCCCAGTACTTC.

This clonotype was seen more than once but under ten times. CDR3 nucleotide sequence: TGCAGCGTCATACAGGGGGCTTTCTTCGAAGCTTTCTTT. Its translation: CSVIQGAFFEAFF. The rearrangement uses TRBV29-1 and TRBJ1-1; 9 positions agree with TRBD1. The CDR3 has 13 amino acids. V lost 6 bases and J lost 8; bases outside the gene matches: 10. The germline V gene encodes CDR1 SQVTM and CDR2 ANQGSEA.

This clonotype was seen ten or more times. The chain is built from TRBV6-2 or TRBV6-3 and TRBJ2-6; D might be TRBD1 (5 bases). Trimming took 2 bases from V and 2 from J, leaving 7 bases between them. CDR3 length: 15 residues. Germline V gene lookup returns CDR1 MNHEY and CDR2 SVGEGT. DNA of the CDR3: TGTGCCAGCAGTTACGTCAGGGCTGGGGCCAACGTCCTGACTTTC. Translated, it gives CASSYVRAGANVLTF.

Concerning this clonotype itself: A junction boundary mismatches the germline segment, possibly from a read error. This chain joins TRBV11-2 and TRBJ2-7; no clear D. The germline V gene encodes CDR1 SGHAT and CDR2 FQNNGV. The CDR3 covers 15 residues. The CDR3 sequence is CASSLESGANCEQCF. DNA of the CDR3: TGTGCCAGCAGCTTAGAGTCGGGTGCGAACTGCGAGCAGTGCTTC.

A single count supports this clonotype. The V call is TRBV20-1, the J call TRBJ1-5; 7 bases line up with TRBD1. Trimming cost V 4 bases and J 4 bases; bases outside gene matches: 7. The CDR3 is made up of 14 amino acids. Germline assignment: CDR1 DFQATT and CDR2 SNEGSKA (reference sequence). The CDR3 bases are TGCAGTGCTACTAGACAGGGTCGTAATCAGCCCCAGCATTTT. As protein: CSATRQGRNQPQHF.

In its sample, this clonotype was seen a few times. The chain uses TRBV25-1 and TRBJ2-6; either TRBD1 or TRBD2 may fit D (7 bases each). CDR3 length equals 16 residues. Germline CDR1 is MGHDK and CDR2 is SYGVNS. V lost 7 bases and J 7 bases, leaving 20 bases between the germline ends. CDR3 sequence reads: CASTGGGGSGANVLTF. The CDR3 DNA reads TGTGCCAGCACCGGGGGAGGGGGCAGTGGTGCCAACGTCCTGACTTTC.

In regard to this clonotype: A much larger clone is a single base away; this may be a read error. The V call is TRBV7-8, the J call TRBJ2-7, with 7 bases matching TRBD1. V trimming: 9 bases; J trimming: 2 bases; junction bases outside the gene matches: 7. The CDR3 consists of 13 residues. Germline V gene sequence: CDR1 SGHVS, CDR2 FQNEAQ. The CDR3 spells CASAGTDAYEQYF. The CDR3 DNA reads as TGTGCCAGTGCCGGGACAGATGCCTACGAGCAGTACTTC.

Points on this clonotype: Since the CDR3 does not end with the conserved phenylalanine or tryptophan, this likely comes from a read error. V usage is TRBV29-1 and J usage is TRBJ1-2; D not resolved. The CDR3 contains 15 residues. Per the germline V gene, CDR1 is SQVTM and CDR2 is ANQGSEA. The V gene lost 3 bases and the J gene lost 0 bases, with 14 bases spanning the gap. The DNA of the CDR3 is TGCAGCGTTGATGTTTCTACCGCCGCTAACTATGGCTACACCTCC. This sequence encodes CSVDVSTAANYGYTS.

As regards this clonotype: This may be a read error, as it is one base from a much larger clone. The rearrangement links TRBV6-2 or TRBV6-3 to TRBJ2-3; D ambiguous. Looked up from germline, CDR1 is MNHEY and CDR2 is SVGEGT. This CDR3 has 13 amino acids. Trimming shortened V by 6 bases and J by 8 bases, and 15 bases separated the two germline ends. The CDR3 coding sequence is TGTGCCAGCAGCCCTTCCGGGTCAGTTACGCAGTATTTT. As protein: CASSPSGSVTQYF.

Only a few counts were recorded for this clonotype. The rearrangement uses TRBV25-1 and TRBJ1-5, with TRBD1 matching 9 bases. The CDR3 sequence is 15 residues long. Germline CDR1 reads MGHDK; CDR2 reads SYGVNS. Unmatched junction bases numbered 7, after V lost 3 bases and J lost 7 bases. Written as DNA, the CDR3 is TGTGCCAGCAGTGAGGGACAGGGAGGCGGCCAGCCCCAGCATTTT. It codes for CASSEGQGGGQPQHF.

Relative to its sample, this clonotype is medium-sized. This chain uses TRBV10-3 with TRBJ2-7; 7 bases match TRBD2. This CDR3 comprises 13 residues. The V gene end was trimmed by 4 bases and the J gene end by 4 bases; junction bases not matched to a gene: 4. Germline assignment: CDR1 ENHRY and CDR2 SYGVKD. The CDR3 reads CAISGEGVYEQYF. The CDR3 DNA reads as TGTGCCATCAGTGGGGAGGGAGTGTACGAGCAGTACTTC.

The rearrangement links TRBV7-3 to TRBJ2-5, with TRBD2 as a possible D gene (5 bases). The CDR3 is made up of 15 amino acids. V dropped 4 bases and J dropped 4 bases, with 16 bases sitting between them. From germline, CDR1 is SGHTA and CDR2 FQGTGA. CDR3 amino acids: CASSSLGLSGETQYF. In DNA, the CDR3 is TGTGCCAGCAGCTCGTTAGGACTGTCAGGAGAGACCCAGTACTTC.

This rearrangement joins TRBV20-1 to TRBJ1-6; D is perhaps TRBD1 (5 bases). Germline V CDR1 and CDR2: DFQATT, SNEGSKA (reference sequence). Trimming stripped 5 bases from V and 6 bases from J, with 14 bases between. The CDR3 loop spans 14 amino acids. The CDR3 region has the DNA TGCAGTGCTCTGAAGGCGGGGGGTAATTCACCCCTCCACTTT. This translates into CSALKAGGNSPLHF.

This sequence joins TRBV5-1 and TRBJ1-2; the D is unclear. The CDR3 sequence is 14 residues long. The germline V gene has CDR1 SGHRS and CDR2 YFSETQ. V dropped 4 bases and J dropped 0 bases, with 10 bases sitting between them. CDR3 sequence: CASSKNGANYGYTF. CDR3 DNA: TGCGCCAGCAGCAAAAACGGAGCTAACTATGGCTACACCTTC.